This TCR beta chain emerged from a study of T cells in Graves' hyperthyroidism and ophthalmopathy. In the case of this clonotype: Antigen unknown.

The CDR3 spans 15 residues. V was pared by 6 bases and J by 12 bases, with 24 bases between. Germline values: CDR1 SNHLY, CDR2 FYNNEI. Broader study findings: Blood also showed most of the thyroid clonotypes that were expanded above 0.001. For ophthalmopathy, model prediction preceded onset by a median about 6.2 months.

Amplified TCR beta CDR3 regions derived from RNA transcripts. The HTBI primer set served for first-round RT-PCR of the TCR CDR3. Using its own MiXCR run on the multiplex PCR reads, TCRdb lists one record per CDR3 protein. The sample includes over 90,000 distinct CDR3 sequences, over 45% of them seen just once. This clonotype originated in a man in his forties or fifties with Graves' hyperthyroidism. J is TRBJ2-1 and V is TRBV2; no clear D. Sequenced material: blood. Here the CDR3 DNA reads TGTGCCAGCAGCCGCCGGGTGAGCTCCTACAGTGGGCAGTTCTTC. The encoded protein is CASSRRVSSYSGQFF.